Following are 29 T cell receptor beta chains from one sample sequenced in a study of blood T cell repertoires in COVID-19. Some clones are missing from TCRdb's copy, which holds only in-frame ones; the method was immunoSEQ multiplex PCR. Of about 210,000 clones listed, 89% are singletons. Sequenced input: peripheral blood. The receptor source for this set is a woman aged 35 to 49 with acute or convalescent COVID-19.

The rearrangement links TRBV4-1 to TRBJ2-1; TRBD1 matches 9 bases. The V gene end was trimmed by 0 bases and the J gene end by 8 bases; junction bases not matched to a gene: 5. Germline CDR1 reads MGHRA; CDR2 reads YSYEKL. The CDR3 covers 15 residues. The CDR3 sequence: CASSQEGTGWDEQFF. The CDR3 DNA sequence: TGCGCCAGCAGCCAAGAAGGGACAGGGTGGGATGAGCAGTTCTTC.

CDR3 region: CASIAGGRETQYF. Written as DNA, the CDR3 is TGTGCCAGTATAGCGGGGGGGCGGGAGACCCAGTACTTC. This rearrangement joins TRBV19 to TRBJ2-5; 11 nucleotides align to TRBD2. Trimming cost V 7 bases and J 5 bases; bases outside gene matches: 3. Germline CDR1 and CDR2: LNHDA and SQIVND (reference sequence). This CDR3 is 13 amino acids long.

V and J are TRBV6-5 and TRBJ1-1, with D tentatively TRBD1 (5 bases). V lost 8 bases to trimming and J lost 11 bases, with 15 bases between them. The CDR3 contains 11 residues. From germline, CDR1 is MNHEY and CDR2 SVGAGI. DNA for the CDR3: TGTGCCAGCGGGGGGGAGGTCACGGCTTTCTTT. This sequence encodes CASGGEVTAFF.

The chain recombines TRBV11-3 with TRBJ2-2, with D maybe TRBD1 (6 bases). From germline, CDR1 is SGHNT and CDR2 YENEEA. The V and J ends lost 3 bases and 3 bases respectively, with 8 bases between them. The CDR3 totals 14 residues. This CDR3 is CASSLDRDTGELFF. CDR3 nucleotide sequence: TGTGCCAGCAGCTTGGACAGAGACACCGGGGAGCTGTTTTTT.

This sequence joins TRBV11-2 and TRBJ1-3, with 8 bases that match TRBD1. From germline, CDR1 is SGHAT and CDR2 FQNNGV. Losses at the gene ends were 9 bases for V and 3 bases for J; bases not matched to a gene: 4. The CDR3 has 13 amino acids. The CDR3 region is CASSTGGGNTIYF. CDR3 sequence (DNA): TGTGCCAGTTCCACAGGGGGTGGAAACACCATATATTTT.

The chain uses TRBV28 and TRBJ2-5, with TRBD2 identical over 8 bases. The junction had 3 bases not matched to a gene; V was cut back by 3 bases and J by 0 bases. The V gene's germline CDR1 is MDHEN and CDR2 SYDVKM. The CDR3 contains 15 residues. CDR3 DNA: TGTGCCAGCAGTTTCTTCGGGGGGGACCAAGAGACCCAGTACTTC. Its translation is CASSFFGGDQETQYF.

The CDR3, as DNA: TGTGCCAGCAGCGGGAAGACAGGAGTGAACACTGAAGCTTTCTTT. This codes for CASSGKTGVNTEAFF. The V call is TRBV9, the J call TRBJ1-1; D is possibly TRBD1 (6 bases). The CDR3 length is 15 residues. Per the germline V gene, CDR1 is SGDLS and CDR2 is YYNGEE. Trimming pared 3 bases from V and 0 bases from J, leaving 12 bases between.

The V gene is TRBV3-1 (or the pseudogene TRBV3-2), the J gene TRBJ1-5, with 11 bases identical to TRBD1. The CDR3 runs 16 residues. The V gene's germline CDR1 is LGHDT and CDR2 YNNKEL (reference sequence). The V and J ends lost 4 bases and 3 bases, in that order; junction bases with no gene match: 5. The CDR3 loop is CASSPGQGADNQPQHF. In DNA, the CDR3 is TGTGCCAGCAGCCCCGGACAGGGGGCCGACAATCAGCCCCAGCATTTT.

The chain employs TRBV7-4 and TRBJ2-5; no definite D call. The CDR3 has 16 residues. V was cut by 2 bases and J by 5 bases, with 18 bases left in between. From germline, CDR1 is SGHVT and CDR2 SQSDAQ. This CDR3 reads CASSLNQWNSPETQYF. DNA for the CDR3: TGTGCCAGCAGCTTAAATCAGTGGAACAGTCCGGAGACCCAGTACTTC.

The chain joins TRBV10-3 to TRBJ1-6; 9 bases line up with TRBD1. Losses at the gene ends were 4 bases for V and 6 bases for J; bases not matched to a gene: 7. Per the germline V gene, CDR1 is ENHRY and CDR2 is SYGVKD. This CDR3 is built from 16 residues. The CDR3 protein is CAISGNTGGSNSPLHF. CDR3 nucleotide sequence: TGTGCCATCAGTGGCAATACAGGGGGCAGTAATTCACCCCTCCACTTT.

The chain recombines TRBV30 with TRBJ1-2; 10 nucleotides align to TRBD1. V was pared by 3 bases and J by 8 bases, with 15 bases of the junction left unmatched. The CDR3 runs 16 residues. The V gene's germline CDR1 is GTSNPN and CDR2 SVGIG (reference sequence). The CDR3 spells CAWSEWGTGVFRGYTF. In DNA, the CDR3 is TGTGCCTGGAGCGAATGGGGGACAGGGGTTTTTAGAGGCTACACCTTC.

The CDR3 here is CASSARSSGGVDIQYF. CDR3 bases: TGTGCCAGCAGCGCGAGGTCTAGCGGGGGAGTTGACATTCAGTACTTC. The V gene is TRBV11-3, the J gene TRBJ2-4, with 10 bases that match TRBD2. Unmatched junction bases numbered 12, after V lost 5 bases and J lost 8 bases. The CDR3 runs 16 residues. Germline V gives CDR1 SGHNT, CDR2 YENEEA.

CDR3 amino acids: CASSSRREADTQYF. In nucleotides, the CDR3 is TGTGCCAGCAGCTCCCGACGGGAGGCAGATACGCAGTATTTT. The chain combines TRBV13 with TRBJ2-3; the match to TRBD2 covers 7 bases. The ends lost 4 bases at V and 4 bases at J; junction bases unmatched: 5. The germline gives CDR1 PRHDT, CDR2 FYEKMQ (reference sequence). This CDR3 region has 14 residues. The entire variable domain, with the rest obtained from reference TRBV13 and TRBJ2-3, is as follows: AAGVIQSPRHLIKEKRETATLKCYPIPRHDTVYWYQQGPGQDPQFLISFYEKMQSDKGSIPDRFSAQQFSDYHSELNMSSLELGDSALYFCASSSRREADTQYFGPGTRLTVL.

The chain joins TRBV5-1 to TRBJ2-5; no reliable D call. This CDR3 contains 15 residues. Germline V gene data show CDR1 as SGHRS and CDR2 as YFSETQ. V lost 4 bases, J lost 5 bases, and 18 bases lay in between. The CDR3 nucleotides are TGCGCCAGCAGCCAGCGCACACTTAACGGGGAGACCCAGTACTTC. This translates into CASSQRTLNGETQYF. Using reference TRBV5-1 and TRBJ2-5 for the parts outside the CDR3, the full variable domain is KAGVTQTPRYLIKTRGQQVTLSCSPISGHRSVSWYQQTPGQGLQFLFEYFSETQRNKGNFPGRFSGRQFSNSRSEMNVSTLELGDSALYLCASSQRTLNGETQYFGPGTRLLVL.

The rearrangement uses TRBV4-2 and TRBJ1-2; D not resolved. Trimming took 0 bases from V and 2 from J, leaving 7 bases between them. The CDR3 is 14 amino acids. The V gene's germline CDR1 is LGHNA and CDR2 YNFKEQ. The CDR3 DNA reads as TGTGCCAGCAGCCAAGAGGGCTTGAACTATGGCTACACCTTC. Translated: CASSQEGLNYGYTF.

In nucleotides, the CDR3 is TGCGCCAGCAGCTTGGGACAGAAAATATATGGCTACACCTTC. As protein: CASSLGQKIYGYTF. V usage is TRBV5-1 and J usage is TRBJ1-2; D is possibly TRBD1 (5 bases). Germline V gene data show CDR1 as SGHRS and CDR2 as YFSETQ. Trimming cost V 0 bases and J 5 bases, with 11 bases left between them. The CDR3 consists of 14 residues.

The genes are TRBV10-2 and TRBJ1-5; D is unresolved. Germline CDR1 and CDR2: WSHSY and SAAADI. This CDR3 region has 18 residues. V lost 4 bases and J lost 0, with 19 bases in between. This CDR3 reads CASSAGEGGRYSNQPQHF. The CDR3, as DNA: TGCGCCAGCAGTGCTGGGGAGGGTGGACGATATAGCAATCAGCCCCAGCATTTT.

The rearrangement joins TRBV4-1 to TRBJ2-7; 7 nucleotides line up with TRBD2. This CDR3 spans 13 amino acids. Germline CDR1 MGHRA, CDR2 YSYEKL. V lost 1 base, J lost 9 bases, and 6 bases stayed unmatched. The DNA for the CDR3 is TGCGCCAGCAGCCAAGGAGAGCGGGAACTGCAGTACGTC. Encoded protein: CASSQGERELQYV.

The genes are TRBV18 and TRBJ2-5; the D gene is possibly TRBD1 (6 bases). V was cut by 0 bases and J by 5 bases, with 10 bases left in between. The germline V gene has CDR1 KGHSH and CDR2 LQKENI. The CDR3 length is 14 residues. CDR3 DNA: TGTGCCAGCTCACCACCAGGGGGTTTGGAGACCCAGTACTTC. It yields the protein CASSPPGGLETQYF.

The V and J genes are TRBV5-1 and TRBJ1-1; weak D call: TRBD1 (5 bases). Germline CDR1 is SGHRS and CDR2 is YFSETQ. V lost 4 bases to trimming and J lost 7 bases, with 14 bases between them. The CDR3 is 13 residues long. DNA for the CDR3: TGCGCCAGCAGCCCCTCCGGGGGGTTTGAAGCTTTCTTT. It translates to CASSPSGGFEAFF.

This chain connects TRBV24-1 to TRBJ1-1, with D unresolved. Trimming removed 0 bases at V and 0 bases at J, with 13 bases between. There are 17 residues in the CDR3. Per germline, CDR1 KGHDR and CDR2 SFDVKD. CDR3 region: CATSDLNRSIMNTEAFF. The CDR3 DNA follows: TGTGCCACCAGTGATTTGAACAGATCCATAATGAACACTGAAGCTTTCTTT.

V gene TRBV10-3 combines with J gene TRBJ1-5; TRBD1 matches at 9 bases. Germline values: CDR1 ENHRY, CDR2 SYGVKD. The CDR3 consists of 15 residues. V lost 4 bases and J lost 6; bases outside the gene matches: 7. The chain's CDR3 is CAISGGTGMSQPQHF. The CDR3 coding sequence is TGTGCCATCAGTGGCGGGACAGGGATGAGTCAGCCCCAGCATTTT.

The chain employs TRBV5-1 and TRBJ1-1, with TRBD1 identical over 12 bases. The V and J ends lost 7 bases and 2 bases, in that order; junction bases with no gene match: 0. The CDR3 loop spans 13 amino acids. Germline values: CDR1 SGHRS, CDR2 YFSETQ. CDR3 in amino acids: CASGTGGNTEAFF. CDR3 bases: TGCGCCAGCGGGACAGGGGGCAACACTGAAGCTTTCTTT.

This chain joins TRBV9 and TRBJ1-1, with no clear D. Deletions cut 4 bases from V and 2 bases from J, with 12 bases between. The germline V gene has CDR1 SGDLS and CDR2 YYNGEE. The CDR3 loop spans 14 amino acids. The CDR3 nucleotides are TGTGCCAGCAGCCCCACATACATTAACACTGAAGCTTTCTTT. Its protein product is CASSPTYINTEAFF.

The rearrangement uses TRBV18 and TRBJ2-3, with 7 bases that match TRBD1. CDR1 KGHSH and CDR2 LQKENI come from the germline V gene. There are 15 residues in the CDR3. The V and J ends lost 1 base and 9 bases, in that order; junction bases with no gene match: 10. The DNA for the CDR3 is TGTGCCAGCTCACCACAGGGGGCAGAAACGGGAACGCAGTATTTT. Its protein is CASSPQGAETGTQYF.

J is TRBJ2-3 and V is TRBV9, with 7 bases identical to TRBD1. The V segment lost 4 bases and the J segment 0 bases; nucleotides outside the gene matches: 8. Germline lookup yields CDR1 SGDLS and CDR2 YYNGEE. The CDR3 runs to 16 residues. The CDR3 is CASSPQTGMSTDTQYF. The CDR3 DNA follows: TGTGCCAGCAGCCCCCAGACAGGGATGAGCACAGATACGCAGTATTTT. The full variable domain, rest sourced from reference TRBV9 and TRBJ2-3, is DSGVTQTPKHLITATGQRVTLRCSPRSGDLSVYWYQQSLDQGLQFLIQYYNGEERAKGNILERFSAQQFPDLHSELNLSSLELGDSALYFCASSPQTGMSTDTQYFGPGTRLTVL.

This clone was seen only once. This chain connects TRBV7-9 to TRBJ1-1; D gene ambiguous. CDR1 and CDR2 from the germline V gene are SEHNR and FQNEAQ (reference sequence). Trimming removed 0 bases from V and 1 base from J, with 9 bases in between. CDR3 length: 15 amino acids. The CDR3 sequence: CASSLARWQNTEAFF. The CDR3 DNA follows: TGTGCCAGCAGCTTAGCCAGGTGGCAGAACACTGAAGCTTTCTTT. The whole variable domain, remainder taken from reference TRBV7-9 and TRBJ1-1, is DTGVSQNPRHKITKRGQNVTFRCDPISEHNRLYWYRQTLGQGPEFLTYFQNEAQLEKSRLLSDRFSAERPKGSFSTLEIQRTEQGDSAMYLCASSLARWQNTEAFFGQGTRLTVV.

This chain connects TRBV30 to TRBJ1-4; maybe TRBD1 (5 bases). V dropped 1 base and J dropped 2 bases, with 11 bases sitting between them. Per germline, CDR1 GTSNPN and CDR2 SVGIG (reference sequence). This CDR3 comprises 15 residues. The CDR3 loop is CAWSEGQATNEKLFF. DNA for the CDR3: TGTGCCTGGAGTGAGGGGCAGGCCACTAATGAAAAACTGTTTTTT.

The CDR3 DNA reads TGTGCCAGCAGTGAGTGGTCCATACAGGGGGACAACATTCAGTACTTC. Translated, it gives CASSEWSIQGDNIQYF. The chain is built from TRBV25-1 and TRBJ2-4, with 8 bases identical to TRBD1. V was pared by 3 bases and J by 7 bases, with 11 bases of the junction left unmatched. This CDR3 region has 16 residues. Germline CDR1 and CDR2: MGHDK and SYGVNS.